These 20 T cell receptor beta chains originate from one sample sequenced in a study of human T cells and chemical hapten exposure. Time point noted: patch test 2, 6 weeks after DPC sensitization. The treatment here: therapeutic diphenylcyclopropenone sensitization with weekly scalp DPC. TCRdb re-derived calls from the RACE reads in MiXCR, one entry per CDR3 protein. The table includes around 99,000 distinct CDR3 sequences, roughly 10% detected once. Specimen: whole blood, collected in connection with sensitization to the hapten diphenylcyclopropenone (DPC). Receptor source: a woman aged 40 to 55 with alopecia areata. Some clones in this sample may be carry-over from other donors' samples.

About this clonotype: Here the CDR3 omits its conserved ending phenylalanine or tryptophan, so a read error is the likely source. The V gene is TRBV28, the J gene TRBJ2-7; D may be TRBD1 or TRBD2 (5 bases each). The CDR3 is 14 amino acids. The V gene lost 2 bases and the J gene lost 3 bases, with 11 bases spanning the gap. CDR1 and CDR2 (germline): MDHEN, SYDVKM. The chain's CDR3 is CASSLPGPLYEQYS. The CDR3 nucleotides read TGTGCCAGCAGTTTACCGGGACCCCTCTACGAGCAGTACTCC.

The rearrangement joins TRBV18 to TRBJ1-2; 7 bases map to TRBD1. The CDR3 spans 14 residues. Losses at the gene ends were 4 bases for V and 3 bases for J; bases not matched to a gene: 5. CDR1 is KGHSH, CDR2 LQKENI, per germline. Written as DNA, the CDR3 is TGTGCCAGCTCACGACAGGGATTAGACTATGGCTACACCTTC. This encodes CASSRQGLDYGYTF.

This clonotype was observed at least ten times. This chain uses TRBV24-1 with TRBJ2-2; TRBD1 or TRBD2 may be the D gene (5 bases each). Germline lookup yields CDR1 KGHDR and CDR2 SFDVKD. V dropped 4 bases and J dropped 4 bases, with 24 bases sitting between them. The CDR3 spans 19 residues. The CDR3 nucleotides read TGTGCCACCAGTGACTCTGCGGCCCGAATGGGACGGGGCACCGGGGAGCTGTTTTTT. It translates to CATSDSAARMGRGTGELFF.

This clonotype appeared a few times. This rearrangement joins TRBV12-3 or TRBV12-4 to TRBJ2-1, with 10 bases aligning to TRBD1. The V segment lost 6 bases and the J segment 7 bases; nucleotides outside the gene matches: 9. The CDR3 is 15 amino acids. The chain's CDR3 is CASRSTGGFGNEQFF. CDR3 in DNA: TGTGCCAGCAGGTCGACAGGGGGCTTTGGGAATGAGCAGTTCTTC.

V is TRBV24-1 and J is TRBJ2-1; 8 bases are a match to TRBD1. The CDR3 is 17 residues long. The germline V gene has CDR1 KGHDR and CDR2 SFDVKD. Unmatched junction bases numbered 9, after V lost 2 bases and J lost 4 bases. This chain's CDR3 is CATSDYNQGAWYNEQFF. The CDR3, as DNA: TGTGCCACCAGTGATTACAACCAGGGGGCCTGGTACAATGAGCAGTTCTTC.

The V call is TRBV4-2, the J call TRBJ2-7, with TRBD1 matching over 8 bases. Trimming at V came to 3 bases and at J to 2 bases, leaving 3 bases not matched to a gene. The germline V gene encodes CDR1 LGHNA and CDR2 YNFKEQ. The CDR3 covers 14 residues. This CDR3 reads CASSQGQETYEQYF. For the CDR3, the DNA is TGTGCCAGCAGCCAGGGACAGGAAACCTACGAGCAGTACTTC.

This clonotype was counted a few times. The chain uses TRBV9 and TRBJ1-1; D perhaps matches TRBD1 (5 bases). The germline CDR1 and CDR2 sequences are SGDLS and YYNGEE. V lost 0 bases and J lost 6, with 12 bases in between. The CDR3 is 14 amino acids. CDR3 DNA: TGTGCCAGCAGCGTAGGAGGGCAGGGCCCTGAAGCTTTCTTT. Translation: CASSVGGQGPEAFF.

This clonotype was counted many times. CDR3 amino acids: CASSQDGHRGAMNEQFF. The DNA of the CDR3 is TGTGCCAGCAGCCAAGATGGACACAGGGGTGCCATGAATGAGCAGTTCTTC. The genes are TRBV3-2 and TRBJ2-1; the table assigns TRBD1, which was not confirmed against the DNA. TRBV3-2 is marked as a pseudogene. CDR3 length: 17 residues.

This clonotype was observed many times. This sequence joins TRBV12-3 or TRBV12-4 and TRBJ1-1; D is undetermined. Trimming cost V 6 bases and J 6 bases, with 11 bases left between them. The CDR3 length is 12 residues. This CDR3 reads CASSKGYAEAFF. CDR3 nucleotides: TGTGCCAGCAGCAAAGGGTATGCTGAAGCTTTCTTT.

This clonotype came up a few times. The chain links TRBV15 to TRBJ2-7; D may match TRBD1 or TRBD2 (5 bases each). In germline, CDR1 is LNHNV, CDR2 YYDKDF (reference sequence). Trimming left V 2 bases short and J 2 bases short, with 16 bases between. This CDR3 comprises 16 residues. Written as DNA, the CDR3 is TGTGCCACCAGCAGACGGGGTCTAGGGGATCCCTACGAGCAGTACTTC. This encodes CATSRRGLGDPYEQYF. Variable domain in full (rest from reference TRBV15 and TRBJ2-7): DAMVIQNPRYQVTQFGKPVTLSCSQTLNHNVMYWYQQKSSQAPKLLFHYYDKDFNNEADTPDNFQSRRPNTSFCFLDIRSPGLGDTAMYLCATSRRGLGDPYEQYFGPGTRLTVT.

This clonotype was seen a few times. V is TRBV20-1 and J is TRBJ2-5; TRBD2 matches 7 bases. The CDR3 covers 14 residues. The germline CDR1 and CDR2 sequences are DFQATT and SNEGSKA (reference sequence). The V segment lost 0 bases and the J segment 4 bases; nucleotides outside the gene matches: 5. This chain's CDR3 is CSARDPGGSETQYF. In DNA form, the CDR3 reads TGCAGTGCTAGAGATCCGGGGGGTTCAGAGACCCAGTACTTC.

This clonotype was seen at least ten times. The V and J genes are TRBV5-1 and TRBJ1-1; no definite D call. V dropped 5 bases and J dropped 0 bases, with 17 bases sitting between them. Germline V gene sequence: CDR1 SGHRS, CDR2 YFSETQ. The CDR3 totals 16 residues. The CDR3 is CASRLEGAVMNTEAFF. For the CDR3, the DNA is TGCGCCAGCAGACTGGAGGGTGCCGTTATGAACACTGAAGCTTTCTTT.

The chain links TRBV6-5 to TRBJ1-1; no firm D call. This CDR3 region has 11 residues. V shed 4 bases and J shed 4 bases, with 4 bases lying between them. Germline values: CDR1 MNHEY, CDR2 SVGAGI. The CDR3 sequence is CASSSFTEAFF. DNA for the CDR3: TGTGCCAGCAGTTCATTCACTGAAGCTTTCTTT.

This clonotype was seen repeatedly, ten times or more. V is TRBV6-4 and J is TRBJ1-1; D may be TRBD1 (5 bases). This CDR3 spans 13 amino acids. CDR1 is MRHNA, CDR2 SNTAGT, per germline. The germline V and J ends were trimmed by 6 bases and 1 base, with 9 bases remaining between them. The CDR3 protein is CASSATGNTEAFF. The CDR3 coding sequence is TGTGCCAGCAGCGCTACAGGGAACACTGAAGCTTTCTTT.

This clonotype has ten or more counts. The chain is built from TRBV3-1 and TRBJ1-2, with a possible D match to TRBD1 (6 bases). V gave up 4 bases and J gave up 8 bases, with 14 bases separating them. This CDR3 region has 13 residues. The germline gives CDR1 LGHDT, CDR2 YNNKEL (reference sequence). CDR3 coding DNA: TGTGCCAGCAGCCGTCATCAAGGGGGAGGCTACACCTTC. Residues: CASSRHQGGGYTF.

V is TRBV15 and J is TRBJ2-3, with TRBD2 identical over 9 bases. The J segment lost 4 bases and the V segment lost 1 base, leaving 9 bases of the junction unmatched. CDR1 and CDR2 from the germline V gene are LNHNV and YYDKDF (reference sequence). CDR3 length: 17 residues. This CDR3 reads CATSRGGGAGFSDTQYF. The DNA for the CDR3 is TGTGCCACCAGCAGAGGCGGGGGGGCCGGTTTTTCAGATACGCAGTATTTT.

This clonotype was seen only a few times. A read error may account for a junction end that differs from germline. The chain couples TRBV7-9 to TRBJ2-6; 8 bases agree with TRBD1. The CDR3 has 18 residues. CDR1 is SEHNR, CDR2 FQNEAQ, per germline (reference sequence). The CDR3 DNA reads TGTGCCAGCCGCTTAGGACAGGGAGGACCCTCTGGGGCCAACGTCCTGACTTTC. It codes for CASRLGQGGPSGANVLTF. Based on the CDR3 plus reference TRBV7-9 and TRBJ2-6, the full variable domain is DTGVSQNPRHKITKRGQNVTFRCDPISEHNRLYWYRQTLGQGPEFLTYFQNEAQLEKSRLLSDRFSAERPKGSFSTLEIQRTEQGDSAMYLCASRLGQGGPSGANVLTFGAGSRLTVL.

The V and J genes are TRBV5-4 and TRBJ2-3; TRBD2 aligns across 14 bases. CDR1 SGHNT and CDR2 YYREEE come from the germline V gene (reference sequence). V trimming: 6 bases; J trimming: 1 base; junction bases outside the gene matches: 1. There are 15 residues in the CDR3. CDR3 sequence reads: CASKGLAGGTDTQYF. CDR3 DNA: TGTGCCAGCAAGGGACTAGCGGGGGGCACAGATACGCAGTATTTT. The variable domain in full, completed from reference TRBV5-4 and TRBJ2-3, reads ETGVTQSPTHLIKTRGQQVTLRCSSQSGHNTVSWYQQALGQGPQFIFQYYREEENGRGNFPPRFSGLQFPNYSSELNVNALELDDSALYLCASKGLAGGTDTQYFGPGTRLTVL.

The sample holds a few counts of this clonotype. The chain carries TRBV4-2 and TRBJ2-5; D gene uncertain. This CDR3 spans 14 amino acids. Germline CDR1 is LGHNA and CDR2 is YNFKEQ. The V gene lost 2 bases and the J gene lost 0 bases, with 7 bases spanning the gap. The CDR3: CASSQFTDQETQYF. The CDR3 DNA reads as TGTGCCAGCAGCCAATTTACAGACCAAGAGACCCAGTACTTC.

This clonotype was detected many times. This chain connects TRBV18 to TRBJ2-4, with D possibly being TRBD1 (6 bases). Trimming cost V 6 bases and J 7 bases, with 19 bases left between them. This CDR3 has 15 residues. Germline values: CDR1 KGHSH, CDR2 LQKENI. CDR3 sequence reads: CASSPQGRIGNIQYF. DNA of the CDR3: TGTGCCAGCTCCCCCCAGGGGCGAATCGGGAACATTCAGTACTTC.